A selection of T cell receptor beta chains follows, all from one sample in a study of blood T cell repertoires in COVID-19. The data were produced by immunoSEQ multiplex PCR, yet TCRdb's version contains in-frame clones alone and is incomplete. Counted here are a few hundred thousand clones, 70% to 90% occurring once; the ten biggest clones make up approximately 9.4%. The sample consisted of PBMCs or T cells enriched from blood (not recorded which). These receptors all come from a woman aged 40 to 50 who had recovered from COVID-19. Both conserved end residues are part of each CDR3. Only part of the rows carry a size: once, few, many, or a class if the clone is expanded.

V gene	clone size	CDR3 protein
TRBV7-2	NA	CASSFSGSTDTQYF
TRBV19	few	CAIWKGNGYTF
TRBV2	NA	CAKGGTGLTDTQYF
TRBV28	few	CASSYRVGEAFF
TRBV9	NA	CASSPPGAYEQYF
TRBV28	once	CASSSPGWAGANVLTF
TRBV3-1/TRBV3-2	NA	CASSQVVSGELFF
TRBV12-2	few	CASRETPRGLNTDTQYF
TRBV6-5	NA	CASRVGQGVNEQFF
TRBV9	NA	CASSPGLYNEQFF
TRBV11-3	NA	CASSYGQVTDTQYF
TRBV10-3	once	CAIAKTSGAYEQYF
TRBV11-2	NA	CASSRRAGTYEQYF
TRBV2	NA	CASSGDSKNEQFF
TRBV7-2	NA	CASSLGYGGQPQHF
TRBV7-9	once	CASSSQTGGEQYF
TRBV28	NA	CASSPGSSPSPGELFF
TRBV2	NA	CASSFRVFDEQYF
TRBV11-2	NA	CASSLGPAGGPNTGELFF
TRBV6-6	once	CASRTGTPGELFF
TRBV30	few	CAWSADRGAEAFF
TRBV20-1	NA	CSASPGNGYTF
TRBV28	NA	CASSLGGRTNTEAFF
TRBV29-1	NA	CSVESARSYYGYTF
TRBV28	few	CASSSTYEQYF
TRBV11-3	NA	CASSSTGWGNEKLFF
TRBV7-7	NA	CASSLTVTDTGELFF
TRBV7-3	NA	CASSPEASGYNEQFF
TRBV6-6	NA	CASTPDGGTQYF
TRBV11-1	NA	CASSLLVAGNSPLHF
TRBV9	NA	CASSLLQGGETQYF
TRBV7-2	once	CASSSLARWTNEQFF
TRBV29-1	NA	CSAGRGIPEAFF
TRBV5-6	NA	CASSLYRANYGYTF
TRBV6-1	NA	CASSEMAGVSNQPQHF
TRBV5-4	once	CASSSGTGGGETQYF
TRBV10-3	NA	CAISEYGSTDTQYF
TRBV5-4	NA	CASSLDPSGEQYF
TRBV7-2	NA	CASSFTSEYNEQFF
TRBV7-6	NA	CASSLELPSSEQFF
TRBV7-9	NA	CASSPAGHNQPQHF
TRBV6-5	NA	CASSYNRDRGGRQYF
TRBV11-3	NA	CASSLEAGKAEAFF
TRBV27	NA	CASSRQGASQPQHF
TRBV19	NA	CASSRMSTTATDTQYF
TRBV19	NA	CASSILRTGGFYEQYF
TRBV27	NA	CASGNLEGQYISYTF
TRBV27	NA	CASIDRPGNSNQPQHF
TRBV30	NA	CAWSDVRDRGSYEQYF
TRBV9	NA	CASSAEAGEAFF
TRBV29-1	once	CSVEAREGHEQYF
TRBV12-2	few	CASRLSGRPYEQYF
TRBV28	NA	CASSPTGTGGGQPQHF
TRBV2	NA	CASGLLANQPQHF
TRBV5-4	NA	CASSLKGLARETQYF
TRBV5-4	NA	CASSQYSSSSNTGELFF
TRBV4-1	NA	CASSRTSGRADNEQFF
TRBV5-1	NA	CASRTDSNYGYTF
TRBV7-8	few	CASSLAKTGAGEQYF